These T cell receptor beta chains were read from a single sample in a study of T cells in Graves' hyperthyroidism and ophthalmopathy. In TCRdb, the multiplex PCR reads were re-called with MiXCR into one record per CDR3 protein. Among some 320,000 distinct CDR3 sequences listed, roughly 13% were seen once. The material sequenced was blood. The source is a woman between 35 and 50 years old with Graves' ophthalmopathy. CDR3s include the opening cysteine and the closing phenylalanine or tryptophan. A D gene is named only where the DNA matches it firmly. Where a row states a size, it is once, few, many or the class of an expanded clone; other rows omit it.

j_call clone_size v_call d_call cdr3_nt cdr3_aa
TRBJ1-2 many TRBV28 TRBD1 TGTGCCAGCAGTTATACAGGGGATTTTCTCTATGGCTACACCTTC CASSYTGDFLYGYTF
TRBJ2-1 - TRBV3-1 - TGTGCCAGCAGCCCCCACCGAACTAGCAGGGTCTACAATGAGCAGTTCTTC CASSPHRTSRVYNEQFF
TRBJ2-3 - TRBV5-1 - TGCGCCAGCAGCTTGGCCCGCTATGAGGGAGATACGCAGTATTTT CASSLARYEGDTQYF
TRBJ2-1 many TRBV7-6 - TGTGCCGTCGGAGGGCTGGAAAGCTCCTACAATGAGCAGTTCTTC CAVGGLESSYNEQFF
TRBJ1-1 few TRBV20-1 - TGCAGTGCTAGAGATATTGGTAGAAGGGGCTCGCTTTGTGCTTTCTTT CSARDIGRRGSLCAFF
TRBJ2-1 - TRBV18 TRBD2 TGTGCCAGCTCACCAAATCGGGGACTAGTCGGCAATGAGCAGTTCTTC CASSPNRGLVGNEQFF
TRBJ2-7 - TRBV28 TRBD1 TGTGCCAGCAGTTCAAGACAGGGGGGAATTTTGGAGCAGTACTTC CASSSRQGGILEQYF
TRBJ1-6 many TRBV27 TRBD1 TGTGCCAGCAGTTTTCTAGACAGGGGAAATTCACCCCTCCACTTT CASSFLDRGNSPLHF
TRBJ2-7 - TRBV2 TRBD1 TGTGCCAGCAGTGAAAGGGCCCCCGGGACAGGGCTCTACGAGCAGTACTTC CASSERAPGTGLYEQYF
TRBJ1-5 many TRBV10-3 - TGTGCCATCAGTGAACAGAGGGGCAATCAGCCCCAGCATTTT CAISEQRGNQPQHF
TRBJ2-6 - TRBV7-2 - TGTGCCAGCAGCTTATTTGGGAGCCACTCTGGGGCCAACGTCCTGACTTTC CASSLFGSHSGANVLTF
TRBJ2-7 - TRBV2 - TGTGCCAGCACTGAGCGGGCCTACGAGCAGTACTTC CASTERAYEQYF
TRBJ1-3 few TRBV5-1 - TGCGCCAGCAGCCTCAAGGTACAGAGCTCTGGAAACACCATATATTTT CASSLKVQSSGNTIYF
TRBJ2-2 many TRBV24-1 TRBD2 TGTGCCACCAGTGATTGGGGACTAGCGGGAGCCGGGGAGCTGTTTTTT CATSDWGLAGAGELFF
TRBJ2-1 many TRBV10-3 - TGTGCCATCAGCCACAACCAGGATGAGCAGTTCTTC CAISHNQDEQFF
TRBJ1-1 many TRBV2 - TGTGCCGTACAGGAGAACACTGAAGCTTTCTTT CAVQENTEAFF
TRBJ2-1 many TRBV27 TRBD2 TGTGCCAGCAGCTCCCCGATAGCGGGTGTTGATGAGCAGTTCTTC CASSSPIAGVDEQFF
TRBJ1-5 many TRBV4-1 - TGCGCCAGCAGCTCGAACAGCTTCAATCAGCCCCAGCATTTT CASSSNSFNQPQHF
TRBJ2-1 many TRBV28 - TGTGCCAGCAGTTTTTTGGGTGCAGAGCGTTACAATGAGCAGTTCTTC CASSFLGAERYNEQFF
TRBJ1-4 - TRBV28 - TGTGCCAGCAGCCGCGGGGGGCCACGAGAAAAACTGTTTTTT CASSRGGPREKLFF
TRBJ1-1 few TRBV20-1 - TGCAGTGCCCGGGGGGGAAGCGCGGAAGCTTTCTTT CSARGGSAEAFF
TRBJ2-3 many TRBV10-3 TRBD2 TGTGCCACCTTAGCGGGTGGGGTAGATACGCAGTATTTT CATLAGGVDTQYF
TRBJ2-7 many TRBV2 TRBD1 TGTGCCAGCAGCGCCTCACCGGGACAGGGGGCGAAAGAGCAGTACTTC CASSASPGQGAKEQYF
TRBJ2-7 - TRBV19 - TGTGCCAGTAGTATAGATCATGACTCCTACGAGCAGTACTTC CASSIDHDSYEQYF
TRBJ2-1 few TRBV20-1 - TGCAGTGCTAGAGATCGAACGGGGGAAAACAATGAGCAGTTCTTC CSARDRTGENNEQFF
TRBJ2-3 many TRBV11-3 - TGTGCCAGCAGCTCCGGACAGACTAGCACAGATACGCAGTATTTT CASSSGQTSTDTQYF
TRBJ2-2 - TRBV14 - TGTGCCAGCAGCCCGTCGGGAAGACTCACCGGGGAGCTGTTTTTT CASSPSGRLTGELFF
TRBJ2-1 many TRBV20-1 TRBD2 TGCAGTGCTAGAGATCGCGGTAGCGGGGGGGCGGGTGAGCAGTTCTTC CSARDRGSGGAGEQFF
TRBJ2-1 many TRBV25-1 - TGTGCCAGCAGTGAGTCTAAATTAGCAAGTGAGCAGTTCTTC CASSESKLASEQFF
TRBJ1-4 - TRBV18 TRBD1 TGTGCCAGCTCACCACAGGGGGCGCCTAATGAAAAACTGTTTTTT CASSPQGAPNEKLFF
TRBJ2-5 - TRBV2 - TGTGCCAGCAGGGGGCCAGGCCGGGCCAGTGCCCCTGTAGAGACCCAGTACTTC CASRGPGRASAPVETQYF
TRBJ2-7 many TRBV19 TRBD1 TGTGCCAGTAGCGTGACAGGGGGTGGCGAGCAGTACTTC CASSVTGGGEQYF
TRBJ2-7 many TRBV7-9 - TGTGCCAGCACCCTAGGATACGAGCAGTACTTC CASTLGYEQYF
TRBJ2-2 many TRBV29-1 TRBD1 TGCAGCGTGGGACAGGGGAACACCGGGGAGCTGTTTTTT CSVGQGNTGELFF
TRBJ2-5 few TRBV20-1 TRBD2 TGCAGTGCTAGAAGTTTCGGCGGGAGCGGGTGGGAGACCCAGTACTTC CSARSFGGSGWETQYF
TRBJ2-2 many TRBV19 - TGTGCCAGTAGGTTGGGGGCCGGGGAGCTGTTTTTT CASRLGAGELFF
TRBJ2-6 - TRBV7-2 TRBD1 TGTGCCAGCAGCTTAGGTCGGCAGGGGGCCCTCTCTGGGGCCAACGTCCTGACTTTC CASSLGRQGALSGANVLTF
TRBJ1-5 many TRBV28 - TGTGCCAGCCGTCCCGAAGGGCGGAGAAATCAGCCCCAGCATTTT CASRPEGRRNQPQHF